The rows below give T cell receptor beta chains drawn from one sample of a study of blood T cell repertoires in COVID-19. Some clones are missing from TCRdb's copy, which holds only in-frame ones; the method was immunoSEQ multiplex PCR. Of fewer than 350,000 clones in the sample, 90% are singletons; the top ten hold more than 6%. The sequencing input was peripheral blood. These TCRs come from a woman in her twenties or thirties with COVID-19, enrolled during active disease. CDR3s include the opening cysteine and the closing phenylalanine or tryptophan. The D gene is left open where the match is weak. Not all rows give a size; the values are once, few, many and, for expanded clones, a class.

clone size: .; J gene: TRBJ2-7; CDR3 length: 16; V gene: TRBV5-4; D gene: TRBD1; CDR3 protein: CASSLAGGPPNYEQYF; CDR3 DNA: TGTGCCAGCAGCTTGGCAGGGGGTCCCCCGAACTACGAGCAGTACTTC
clone size: .; J gene: TRBJ1-2; CDR3 length: 15; V gene: TRBV15; D gene: TRBD1; CDR3 protein: CATSTTDRADYGYTF; CDR3 DNA: TGTGCCACCAGCACAACGGACAGGGCAGACTATGGCTACACCTTC
clone size: .; J gene: TRBJ2-7; CDR3 length: 12; V gene: TRBV29-1; D gene: .; CDR3 protein: CSVGLTGLEQYF; CDR3 DNA: TGCAGCGTTGGCCTCACAGGGCTCGAGCAGTACTTC
clone size: .; J gene: TRBJ1-4; CDR3 length: 13; V gene: TRBV18; D gene: .; CDR3 protein: CASSRGHGEKLFF; CDR3 DNA: TGTGCCAGCTCAAGGGGCCATGGTGAAAAACTGTTTTTT
clone size: .; J gene: TRBJ2-7; CDR3 length: 14; V gene: TRBV19; D gene: TRBD2; CDR3 protein: CASSPPGLASEQYF; CDR3 DNA: TGTGCCAGTAGTCCACCCGGACTAGCTTCCGAGCAGTACTTC
clone size: .; J gene: TRBJ1-6; CDR3 length: 13; V gene: TRBV30; D gene: .; CDR3 protein: CAWSPQDNSPLHF; CDR3 DNA: TGTGCCTGGAGTCCACAGGATAATTCACCCCTCCACTTT
clone size: .; J gene: TRBJ1-5; CDR3 length: 15; V gene: TRBV11-2; D gene: .; CDR3 protein: CASSLEAGQTQPQHF; CDR3 DNA: TGTGCCAGCAGCTTAGAGGCAGGACAGACTCAGCCCCAGCATTTT
clone size: few; J gene: TRBJ1-1; CDR3 length: 15; V gene: TRBV18; D gene: TRBD1; CDR3 protein: CASSPPSGQGAEAFF; CDR3 DNA: TGTGCCAGCTCACCTCCCTCGGGTCAGGGGGCTGAAGCTTTCTTT
clone size: .; J gene: TRBJ2-1; CDR3 length: 14; V gene: TRBV7-3; D gene: TRBD2; CDR3 protein: CASSPTSGIDEQFF; CDR3 DNA: TGTGCCAGCAGCCCGACTAGCGGGATCGATGAGCAGTTCTTC
clone size: .; J gene: TRBJ2-3; CDR3 length: 18; V gene: TRBV7-2; D gene: TRBD2; CDR3 protein: CASSLSLAGVRYTDTQYF; CDR3 DNA: TGTGCCAGCAGCCTGTCCCTAGCGGGAGTAAGGTATACAGATACGCAGTATTTT
clone size: .; J gene: TRBJ1-2; CDR3 length: 12; V gene: TRBV5-8; D gene: TRBD1; CDR3 protein: CASSSTGVGYTF; CDR3 DNA: TGTGCCAGCAGCTCGACAGGGGTTGGCTACACCTTC
clone size: .; J gene: TRBJ2-5; CDR3 length: 13; V gene: TRBV2; D gene: .; CDR3 protein: CASSDRGWETQYF; CDR3 DNA: TGTGCCAGCAGTGACCGGGGTTGGGAGACCCAGTACTTC
clone size: .; J gene: TRBJ1-4; CDR3 length: 15; V gene: TRBV7-2; D gene: .; CDR3 protein: CASSLGAGVNEKLFF; CDR3 DNA: TGTGCCAGCAGCTTAGGGGCAGGGGTTAATGAAAAACTGTTTTTT
clone size: .; J gene: TRBJ1-1; CDR3 length: 12; V gene: TRBV20-1; D gene: .; CDR3 protein: CSASPMNTEAFF; CDR3 DNA: TGCAGTGCTAGTCCCATGAACACTGAAGCTTTCTTT
clone size: .; J gene: TRBJ1-3; CDR3 length: 14; V gene: TRBV6-5; D gene: TRBD1; CDR3 protein: CASSPGGVGNTIYF; CDR3 DNA: TGTGCCAGCAGCCCAGGGGGAGTCGGAAACACCATATATTTT
clone size: .; J gene: TRBJ2-3; CDR3 length: 13; V gene: TRBV27; D gene: .; CDR3 protein: CASSLVGPDTQYF; CDR3 DNA: TGTGCCAGCAGCCTCGTGGGGCCAGATACGCAGTATTTT
clone size: .; J gene: TRBJ1-1; CDR3 length: 13; V gene: TRBV6-5; D gene: .; CDR3 protein: CASRTRVNTEAFF; CDR3 DNA: TGTGCCAGCAGAACCAGGGTGAACACTGAAGCTTTCTTT
clone size: .; J gene: TRBJ1-5; CDR3 length: 13; V gene: TRBV9; D gene: .; CDR3 protein: CASSVGHNQPQHF; CDR3 DNA: TGTGCCAGCAGCGTAGGTCACAATCAGCCCCAGCATTTT
clone size: .; J gene: TRBJ2-5; CDR3 length: 15; V gene: TRBV6-2/TRBV6-3; D gene: .; CDR3 protein: CASSYSQTKGETQYF; CDR3 DNA: TGTGCCAGCAGTTACTCACAGACCAAGGGGGAGACCCAGTACTTC